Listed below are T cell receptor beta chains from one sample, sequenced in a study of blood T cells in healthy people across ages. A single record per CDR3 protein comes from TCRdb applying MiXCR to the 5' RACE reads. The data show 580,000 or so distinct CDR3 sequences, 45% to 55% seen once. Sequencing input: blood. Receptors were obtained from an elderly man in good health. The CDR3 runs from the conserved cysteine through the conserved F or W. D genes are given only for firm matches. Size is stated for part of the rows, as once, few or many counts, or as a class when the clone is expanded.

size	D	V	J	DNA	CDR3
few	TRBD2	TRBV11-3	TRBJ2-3	TGTGCCAGCAGCCTCGGACTAGCTCAAGATACGCAGTATTTT	CASSLGLAQDTQYF
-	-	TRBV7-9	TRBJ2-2	TGTGCCAGCAGCTCTATTTCGAACACCGGGGAGCTGTTTTTT	CASSSISNTGELFF
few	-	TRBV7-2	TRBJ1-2	TGTGCCAGCAGCCATACAGGGACAATTAACTATGGCTACACCTTC	CASSHTGTINYGYTF
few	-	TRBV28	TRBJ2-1	TGTGCCAGCATGGAGCGAGAATATCAGTTCTTC	CASMEREYQFF
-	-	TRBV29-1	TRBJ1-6	TGCAGCGTCTCTTGGAGTCGGAATTCACCCCTCCACTTT	CSVSWSRNSPLHF
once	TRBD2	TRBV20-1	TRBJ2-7	TGCAGTGCTAGAGGGCTAGCGGGGGGGCCGGGGACCTACGAGCAGTACTTC	CSARGLAGGPGTYEQYF
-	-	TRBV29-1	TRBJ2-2	TGCAGCGTGGGGGGAGGACAGGCGAACACCGGGGAGCTGTTTTTT	CSVGGGQANTGELFF
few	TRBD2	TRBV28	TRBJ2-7	TGTGCCGTACGGGCTAGCGGGAGAGACGAGCAGTACTTC	CAVRASGRDEQYF
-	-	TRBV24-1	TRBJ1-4	TGTGCCACCAGTGATTTGTATAGGAAACTGTTTTTT	CATSDLYRKLFF
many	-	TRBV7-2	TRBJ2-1	TGCGCCAGCAGCTTGGAGGGACAAAGCTACAATGAGCAGTTCTTC	CASSLEGQSYNEQFF
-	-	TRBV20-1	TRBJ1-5	TGCAGTGCTAGGCAGGCATATAGCAATCAGCCCCAGCATTTT	CSARQAYSNQPQHF
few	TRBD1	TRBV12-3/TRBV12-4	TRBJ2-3	TGTGCCAGCAGGGACGGACAGGGGACGCAGTATTTT	CASRDGQGTQYF
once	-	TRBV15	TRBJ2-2	TGTGCCACCAGCAGATTTCGGACAGCTACCGGGGAGCGGTTTTTT	CATSRFRTATGERFF
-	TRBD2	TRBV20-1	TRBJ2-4	TGCAGTGCTGGCCCTCTAGCGGGAGGGCCCGGGGACATTCAGTACTTC	CSAGPLAGGPGDIQYF
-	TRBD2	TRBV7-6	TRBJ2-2	TGTGCCAGCAGCTTAGAAGCGGGAGTTGACACCGGGGAGCTGTTTTTT	CASSLEAGVDTGELFF
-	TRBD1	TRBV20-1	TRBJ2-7	TGCAGTGCCACCCGGGACAGGGAACGCTACGAGCAGTACTTC	CSATRDRERYEQYF
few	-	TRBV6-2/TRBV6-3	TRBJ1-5	TGTGCCAGCAGCCGCTCGGACGTCAATCAGCCCCAGCATTTT	CASSRSDVNQPQHF
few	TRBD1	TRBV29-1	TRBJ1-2	TGCAGCGGCGGGACAGGGGGAGAGGGCTACACCTTC	CSGGTGGEGYTF
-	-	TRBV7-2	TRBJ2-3	TGTGCCAGCAGCCCGAGGGGGGGACCCCTCACAGATACGCAGTATTTT	CASSPRGGPLTDTQYF